This T cell receptor (beta chain) was captured in a study of cytomegalovirus exposure and HLA in healthy donors. General study results and limits: Across donors, sequencing depth was assumed by presence/absence analyses to be roughly uniform. Analysis was carried out at a later point, and it linked a missense DCLRE1C variant to TCR beta V- and J-gene trimming.

The V gene's germline CDR1 is SSHAT and CDR2 FNYEAQ (reference sequence). CDR3 size: 13 residues. The PCR contained 60 Vbeta and 13 Jbeta primers. Clones were read by immunoSEQ multiplex PCR, and TCRdb kept only the in-frame ones, dropping some. Of roughly 180,000 clones detected, under 85% appear once; the ten largest clones hold around 4.8%. As for this clone: What it binds is unknown. At one end, the junction sequence differs from germline, possibly due to a read error.

Material: PBMCs. This sequence was found in a man aged 18-30 years in good health and CMV-seronegative. The rearrangement joins TRBV7-7 to TRBJ1-1; no clear D gene. CDR3 sequence (DNA): TGTGCTAGCAGCTTGTCTCTGAACACTGAAGCTTTCTTT. Protein sequence: CASSLSLNTEAFF.